The 26 T cell receptor beta chains reported below all come from one sample, sequenced in a study of T cell clonality in common variable immunodeficiency. Measured with immunoSEQ multiplex PCR; TCRdb has only the in-frame clones, and not every one. This sample comprises tens of thousands of clones, none seen once only. The sequenced sample consisted of peripheral blood mononuclear cells. These receptors were obtained from a person aged 18 to 75 in good health.

Concerning this clone: The read finishes 3 residues shy of the CDR3 end, and the germline J gene is used to complete it. The rearrangement joins TRBV30 to TRBJ1-2; TRBD1 aligns across 7 bases. Germline loops: CDR1 GTSNPN, CDR2 SVGIG (reference sequence). The CDR3 is made up of 15 amino acids. The sequenced CDR3 bases are TGTGCCTGGAGAGAGGGGACAGTTAGAACAGATACC. Protein: CAWREGTVRTDT. The whole CDR3 reads CAWREGTVRTDTYTF.

This clone was seen repeatedly, ten times or more. The read finishes 3 residues shy of the CDR3 end, and the germline J gene is used to complete it. The rearrangement links TRBV13 to TRBJ2-3; the match to TRBD2 covers 12 bases. With 5 bases clipped from V and 0 bases from J, the junction kept 6 bases outside the gene matches. From germline, CDR1 is PRHDT and CDR2 FYEKMQ (reference sequence). The CDR3 is made up of 17 amino acids. The DNA read from the CDR3 is TGTGCCAGCAGCACACGGACTAGCGGGACTAGCACAGATACG. This sequence encodes CASSTRTSGTSTDT. In full, the CDR3 is CASSTRTSGTSTDTQYF.

This clone was detected many times. The read ends 3 residues before the CDR3 terminus; that terminus is restored from the germline J gene. The chain uses TRBV7-2 and TRBJ1-5, with D perhaps TRBD1 (6 bases). This CDR3 has 13 amino acids. Trimming cost V 5 bases and J 6 bases, with 11 bases left between them. Germline V gene lookup returns CDR1 SGHTA and CDR2 FQGNSA. CDR3 sequence reads: CASSIRGGQPQHF. Partial CDR3 DNA: TGTGCCAGCAGCATCAGGGGCGGTCAGCCC.

The table lists this clone with many counts. The CDR3 end lies 3 residues beyond the end of the read and is filled in from the germline J gene. The chain uses TRBV30 and TRBJ2-6; weak D call: TRBD2 (5 bases). CDR3 length: 16 amino acids. Germline V lookup: CDR1 GTSNPN, CDR2 SVGIG (reference sequence). V lost 0 bases to trimming and J lost 3 bases, with 12 bases between them. CDR3 DNA, as far as it was read: TGTGCCTGGAGTGTTGGGTCGGGGAATGGGGCCAACGTC. This codes for CAWSVGSGNGANV. The full-length CDR3 reads as CAWSVGSGNGANVLTF.

This clone was seen repeatedly, ten times or more. The CDR3 end falls 3 residues outside the read, so it is completed with the germline J gene. This chain links TRBV20-1 with TRBJ1-1; TRBD1 might be the D (5 bases). CDR1 and CDR2 from the germline V gene are DFQATT and SNEGSKA (reference sequence). V was pared by 3 bases and J by 3 bases, with 14 bases between. The CDR3 covers 14 residues. CDR3 bases read: TGCAGTGCTAGGTCCACAACCAGGGACACTGAA. Amino acid sequence: CSARSTTRDTE. The whole CDR3 region reads CSARSTTRDTEAFF.

This clone was seen repeatedly, ten times or more. The read terminates 3 residues before the CDR3 end, so the remaining end is supplied by the germline J gene. The rearrangement links TRBV4-2 to TRBJ1-2, with 9 nucleotides matching TRBD1. The CDR3 runs 19 residues. CDR1 LGHNA and CDR2 YNFKEQ come from the germline V gene. V lost 0 bases and J lost 4; bases outside the gene matches: 15. The CDR3 loop is CASSQDQTGGPGRSYGYTF. The CDR3 DNA, read in part, is TGTGCCAGCAGCCAAGATCAGACAGGGGGGCCCGGGCGGAGCTATGGC.

There are many counts of this clone. The read is 3 residues too short to cover the CDR3 end, so that end is filled in from the germline J gene. This sequence joins TRBV10-3 and TRBJ1-4; no reliable D call. Germline values: CDR1 ENHRY, CDR2 SYGVKD. CDR3 length equals 15 residues. Between the trimmed V and J ends, which lost 8 bases and 0 bases, there was a span of 13 bases. CDR3 in amino acids: CAIGASEATNEKLFF. The sequenced CDR3 bases are TGTGCCATCGGAGCGTCAGAAGCAACTAATGAAAAA.

This clone was seen repeatedly, ten times or more. Read data end 3 residues before the CDR3 end; the end is taken from the germline J gene. The genes are TRBV7-3 and TRBJ2-1; D is uncertain. The V end lost 0 bases, the J end lost 2 bases, and 5 bases lay between the germline ends. Germline CDR1 and CDR2: SGHTA and FQGTGA. The CDR3 covers 14 residues. Partial CDR3 DNA: TGTGCCAGCAGCTTAACACAACCCTACAATGAG. Translation: CASSLTQPYNE. The whole CDR3 sequence reads CASSLTQPYNEQFF. The entire variable domain, with the rest obtained from reference TRBV7-3 and TRBJ2-1, is as follows: GAGVSQTPSNKVTEKGKYVELRCDPISGHTALYWYRQSLGQGPEFLIYFQGTGAADDSGLPNDRFFAVRPEGSVSTLKIQRTERGDSAVYLCASSLTQPYNEQFFGPGTRLTVL.

This clone was counted ten times or more. The read ends 3 residues early relative to the CDR3; the germline J gene fills the gap. The chain couples TRBV5-6 to TRBJ2-3; D call uncertain. Trimming cost V 4 bases and J 2 bases, with 5 bases left between them. Per germline, CDR1 SGHDT and CDR2 YYEEEE. The length of the CDR3 is 12 residues. CDR3 in amino acids: CASSILTDTQYF. The CDR3 bases that were read are TGTGCCAGCAGCATACTCACAGATACG.

The table lists this clone with many counts. Sequencing ends 3 residues short of the CDR3 end; the germline J gene provides the rest. The chain joins TRBV20-1 to TRBJ1-5; 8 bases line up with TRBD1. J lost 0 bases, V lost 6 bases, and 7 bases had no gene match. The CDR3 is made up of 15 amino acids. Germline CDR1 is DFQATT and CDR2 is SNEGSKA (reference sequence). The part of the CDR3 DNA that was read is TGCAGTGCCGACAGGGGAGGGGATAGCAATCAGCCC. Amino acid sequence: CSADRGGDSNQP. The CDR3 reads in full as CSADRGGDSNQPQHF.

This clone was counted many times. The CDR3 is cut off 3 residues early in the read; its end comes from the germline J gene. V usage is TRBV7-3 and J usage is TRBJ2-1; a possible D gene is TRBD2 (6 bases). The CDR3 has 16 residues. Trimming pared 5 bases from V and 5 bases from J, leaving 19 bases between. Germline V gene data show CDR1 as SGHTA and CDR2 as FQGTGA. The sequenced part of the CDR3 DNA is TGTGCCAGCAGCCCGCTGGGGGGAGGACGGAACAATGAG. Protein sequence: CASSPLGGGRNNE. The complete CDR3 reads CASSPLGGGRNNEQFF.

This clone was counted many times. The sequenced part of the CDR3 DNA is TGTGCCAGCGGCGGGACTAGCGGGAGGACCCATACG. It yields the protein CASGGTSGRTHT. The complete CDR3 reads CASGGTSGRTHTQYF. The rearrangement joins TRBV7-2 to TRBJ2-3, with TRBD2 identical over 15 bases. The sequence runs out 3 residues before the end of the CDR3; the remainder is reconstructed from the germline J gene. The CDR3 spans 15 residues. The J segment lost 7 bases and the V segment lost 8 bases, leaving 7 bases of the junction unmatched. Germline V lookup: CDR1 SGHTA, CDR2 FQGNSA.

This clone has more than one count but fewer than ten. The DNA ends 3 residues before the CDR3 does, and the rest of the CDR3 is filled in from the germline J gene. The chain is built from TRBV20-1 and TRBJ2-3; tentatively, D is TRBD2 (6 bases). This CDR3 is built from 13 residues. Germline V gene sequence: CDR1 DFQATT, CDR2 SNEGSKA (reference sequence). CDR3 DNA (partial): TGCAGTGCTAGAGGCCCCGGCGGGGAGACG. This sequence encodes CSARGPGGET. The entire CDR3 protein reads CSARGPGGETQYF.

This clone has ten or more counts. The CDR3 end falls 3 residues outside the read, so it is completed with the germline J gene. This sequence joins TRBV13 and TRBJ1-1; tentatively, D is TRBD1 (5 bases). The CDR3 is 14 residues long. Germline V gives CDR1 PRHDT, CDR2 FYEKMQ (reference sequence). The chain's CDR3 is CASSLTGGRLHAFF. CDR3 bases read: TGTGCCAGCAGCTTAACCGGGGGGAGGCTTCAC.

This clone has a count of ten or more. The CDR3 end lies 3 residues beyond the end of the read and is filled in from the germline J gene. The rearrangement links TRBV19 to TRBJ2-3; a weak D match, TRBD2 (6 bases). Germline lookup yields CDR1 LNHDA and CDR2 SQIVND (reference sequence). The CDR3 extends over 15 amino acids. V shed 1 base and J shed 5 bases, with 13 bases lying between them. The DNA read from the CDR3 is TGTGCCAGTAGTATAGTGCCGGGAGCGGGAGATACG. Its translation is CASSIVPGAGDT. The full CDR3 protein reads CASSIVPGAGDTQYF.

At least ten counts were recorded for this clone. The CDR3 is cut off 3 residues early in the read; its end comes from the germline J gene. The rearrangement links TRBV29-1 to TRBJ1-6; 10 nucleotides align to TRBD1. V was pared by 7 bases and J by 8 bases, with 5 bases of the junction left unmatched. The CDR3 sequence is 13 residues long. CDR1 is SQVTM and CDR2 is ANQGSEA in the germline V gene. The CDR3: CSAGQGGDSPLHF. CDR3 bases read: TGCAGCGCAGGACAGGGGGGTGATTCACCC.

Comment on this clone: The read ends 3 residues shy of where the CDR3 ends; the end is completed using the germline J gene. The V call is TRBV19, the J call TRBJ2-7; perhaps TRBD1 as D (5 bases). The germline V gene encodes CDR1 LNHDA and CDR2 SQIVND (reference sequence). The CDR3 consists of 16 residues. V was pared by 6 bases and J by 5 bases, with 23 bases between. The CDR3 is CASSSVSLRDINEQYF. The part of the CDR3 DNA that was read is TGTGCCAGTAGCAGTGTTTCGCTCAGGGATATAAACGAG.

The table lists this clone with many counts. From the germline J gene comes the end of the CDR3, since the read stops 3 residues before it. The V call is TRBV6-2 or TRBV6-3, the J call TRBJ2-3, with TRBD1 identical over 7 bases. The CDR3 extends over 16 amino acids. The germline V gene has CDR1 MNHEY and CDR2 SVGEGT. The J segment lost 1 base and the V segment lost 2 bases, leaving 6 bases of the junction unmatched. The CDR3: CASSYRTGARTDTQYF. Incomplete CDR3 DNA: TGTGCCAGCAGTTACAGAACAGGGGCCCGCACAGATACG.

The sample holds many counts of this clone. Read sequence stops 3 residues before the CDR3 end, and the germline J gene provides the missing end. The chain has TRBV19 and TRBJ2-7; TRBD2 agrees at 8 bases. The CDR3 sequence is 14 residues long. CDR1 is LNHDA and CDR2 is SQIVND in the germline V gene (reference sequence). The V gene end was trimmed by 4 bases and the J gene end by 3 bases; junction bases not matched to a gene: 5. The chain's CDR3 is CASSTGLAGYEQYF. CDR3 bases read: TGTGCCAGTAGTACAGGACTAGCTGGCTACGAG. The complete variable domain, with remaining parts taken from reference TRBV19 and TRBJ2-7, reads DGGITQSPKYLFRKEGQNVTLSCEQNLNHDAMYWYRQDPGQGLRLIYYSQIVNDFQKGDIAEGYSVSREKKESFPLTVTSAQKNPTAFYLCASSTGLAGYEQYFGPGTRLTVT.

The sample holds a few counts of this clone. The read terminates 3 residues before the CDR3 end, so the remaining end is supplied by the germline J gene. The chain joins TRBV5-1 to TRBJ2-1, with D tentatively TRBD2 (5 bases). Trimming shortened V by 4 bases and J by 0 bases, and 11 bases separated the two germline ends. This CDR3 spans 15 amino acids. CDR1 SGHRS and CDR2 YFSETQ come from the germline V gene. The CDR3 sequence is CASSQTTSSYNEQFF. The part of the CDR3 DNA that was read is TGCGCCAGCAGCCAGACTACCTCCTCCTACAATGAG.

Points on this clone: With the read ending 3 residues before the CDR3 end, the germline J gene is used to fill in that end. J is TRBJ1-2 and V is TRBV19; possible D gene TRBD1, 6 bases. CDR1 LNHDA and CDR2 SQIVND come from the germline V gene (reference sequence). This CDR3 region has 14 residues. CDR3 DNA, as far as it was read: TGTGCCAGTAGTTCACCCCAGGGGTTAAGCGGC. It translates to CASSSPQGLSG. The entire CDR3 reads CASSSPQGLSGYTF.

This clone was counted ten times or more. The read gets to within 3 residues of the CDR3 end, and the germline J gene fills in the rest. This chain uses TRBV19 with TRBJ2-3, with a tentative D call TRBD1 (5 bases). The ends were cut back, 0 bases at V and 1 base at J, with 17 bases in the middle. The CDR3 extends over 18 amino acids. Per the germline V gene, CDR1 is LNHDA and CDR2 is SQIVND (reference sequence). CDR3 bases read: TGTGCCAGTAGTATAGATGCCCCAGGGCTATCGGGCACAGATACG. Protein: CASSIDAPGLSGTDT. The entire CDR3 protein reads CASSIDAPGLSGTDTQYF.

This clone was detected many times. The read falls 3 residues short of the CDR3 end, and the missing part is taken from the germline J gene. V is TRBV30 and J is TRBJ1-2, with a tentative D call TRBD1 (5 bases). This CDR3 is built from 14 residues. V shed 1 base and J shed 5 bases, with 14 bases lying between them. Germline CDR1 GTSNPN, CDR2 SVGIG (reference sequence). CDR3 bases read: TGTGCCTGGAGTGCCGTGACAGTCGTGTATGGC. Its translation: CAWSAVTVVYG. From start to end, the CDR3 is CAWSAVTVVYGYTF.

A note on this clone: The sequenced fragment ends 3 residues before the CDR3 boundary, so the rest is inferred from the germline J gene. The genes are TRBV7-9 and TRBJ1-2, with 7 bases lining up with TRBD1. The CDR3 sequence is 12 residues long. Germline lookup yields CDR1 SEHNR and CDR2 FQNEAQ (reference sequence). The CDR3 DNA, read in part, is TGTGCCAGCAGCCAACAGGGGAGAGGC. Encoded protein: CASSQQGRG. The full CDR3 reads CASSQQGRGYTF.

This clone was counted ten times or more. The DNA read from the CDR3 is TGTGCCAGCAGTGGGGTTCCTAGCGGCATT. This encodes CASSGVPSGI. The complete CDR3 protein is CASSGVPSGIQYF. This chain joins TRBV6-4 and TRBJ2-4, with 7 bases lining up with TRBD2. The sequenced fragment ends 3 residues before the CDR3 boundary, so the rest is inferred from the germline J gene. J lost 9 bases, V lost 4 bases, and 6 bases had no gene match. The germline CDR1 and CDR2 sequences are MRHNA and SNTAGT. There are 13 residues in the CDR3.

This clone was seen many times. The read falls 3 residues short of the CDR3 end, and the missing part is taken from the germline J gene. The genes are TRBV20-1 and TRBJ2-3, with 14 positions matching TRBD2. CDR3 length: 15 amino acids. Unmatched junction bases numbered 6, after V lost 6 bases and J lost 4 bases. Germline CDR1 reads DFQATT; CDR2 reads SNEGSKA (reference sequence). The part of the CDR3 DNA that was read is TGCAGTGCCAGACTAGCGGGAGGGCCGGCAGATACG. Translating gives CSARLAGGPADT. In full, the CDR3 is CSARLAGGPADTQYF.